Here is one T cell receptor beta chain with its context. The CDR3 covers 15 residues. Losses at the gene ends were 4 bases for V and 3 bases for J; bases not matched to a gene: 9. Germline lookup yields CDR1 SGHDT and CDR2 YYEEEE. This specimen belongs to a study of OX40 agonist ivuxolimab in advanced cancers. Study as a whole: Each dose-escalation patient presented with hepatocellular carcinoma, melanoma, renal cell or head and neck cancer. Having had anti-PD-1, anti-PD-L1 or anti-CTLA-4 therapy before was allowed, and more than 35% had some.

Libraries were prepared by immunoSEQ multiplex PCR; TCRdb keeps only in-frame clonotypes and omits some of them. The data contain tens of thousands of clones, about 88% of them singletons. This sequence joins TRBV5-6 and TRBJ1-2, with TRBD1 matching over 7 bases. Sequences were derived from CD4+ or CD8+ T cells sorted from blood, sampled in a trial of the OX40 agonist ivuxolimab. This sequence was found in an adult with an advanced solid tumor such as melanoma, head and neck, liver or kidney cancer. CDR3 protein: CASSNEDRVYYGYTF. In nucleotides, the CDR3 is TGTGCCAGCAGCAATGAAGACAGGGTCTACTATGGCTACACCTTC.